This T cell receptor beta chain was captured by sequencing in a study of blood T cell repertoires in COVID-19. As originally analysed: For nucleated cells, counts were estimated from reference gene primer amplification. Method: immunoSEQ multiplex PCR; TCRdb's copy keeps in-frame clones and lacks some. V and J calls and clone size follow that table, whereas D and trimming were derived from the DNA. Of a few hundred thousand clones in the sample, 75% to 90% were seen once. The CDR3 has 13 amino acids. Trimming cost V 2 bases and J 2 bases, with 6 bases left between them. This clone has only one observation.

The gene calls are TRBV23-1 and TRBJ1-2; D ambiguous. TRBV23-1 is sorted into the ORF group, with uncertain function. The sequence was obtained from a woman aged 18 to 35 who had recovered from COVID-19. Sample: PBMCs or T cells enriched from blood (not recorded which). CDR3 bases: TGCGCCAGCAGTCAAATCGTGAACTATGGCTACACCTTC. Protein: CASSQIVNYGYTF.